This entry is about one T cell receptor (beta chain). The antigen is not known. These data belong to a study of identical twins. Study results and limitations: Models, which agreed with sharing between unrelated individuals, nonetheless underestimated the out-of-frame TCR alpha sharing seen in monozygotic twins.

V lost 6 bases, J lost 3 bases, and 5 bases stayed unmatched. The CDR3 is made up of 13 amino acids. Germline V gene sequence: CDR1 MNHEY, CDR2 SVGEGT. TCRdb ran MiXCR on the 5' RACE reads and lists one entry per CDR3 protein. This sample has some 1,600,000 distinct CDR3 sequences; about 32% occur once, and the top ten carry around 0.3%. This receptor was identified in a newborn girl in good health. The chain couples TRBV6-2 or TRBV6-3 to TRBJ2-7; 7 bases are shared with TRBD2. The sequencing sample was made of cord blood. This CDR3 reads CASRSTSVYEQYF. CDR3 bases: TGTGCCAGCAGATCAACTAGCGTCTACGAGCAGTACTTC.